The 10 T cell receptor beta chains below come from one sample, sequenced in a study of blood T cell repertoires in COVID-19. Profiled with immunoSEQ multiplex PCR; TCRdb holds only in-frame clones, not every one. The data contain roughly 120,000 clones, 75% to 85% of them singletons. The material sequenced was peripheral blood. The receptors were gathered from a woman aged 55-70 years with acute or convalescent COVID-19.

The rearrangement links TRBV27 to TRBJ1-6; D uncertain. The germline CDR1 and CDR2 sequences are MNHEY and SMNVEV (reference sequence). There are 13 residues in the CDR3. Trimming took off 0 bases at V and 7 bases at J, with 4 bases between the two ends. CDR3 DNA sequence: TGTGCCAGCAGTTTATCGCGGAATTCACCCCTCCACTTT. Its translation: CASSLSRNSPLHF.

The gene calls are TRBV18 and TRBJ1-6; 7 bases fit TRBD1. V trimming: 1 base; J trimming: 13 bases; junction bases outside the gene matches: 10. The germline CDR1 and CDR2 sequences are KGHSH and LQKENI. The CDR3 spans 15 residues. CDR3 amino acids: CASSPQVQGVEPLHF. The CDR3 region has the DNA TGTGCCAGCTCACCACAAGTCCAGGGGGTAGAGCCCCTCCACTTT. Supplemented by reference TRBV18 and TRBJ1-6, the full variable domain reads NAGVMQNPRHLVRRRGQEARLRCSPMKGHSHVYWYRQLPEEGLKFMVYLQKENIIDESGMPKERFSAEFPKEGPSILRIQQVVRGDSAAYFCASSPQVQGVEPLHFGNGTRLTVT.

In DNA, the CDR3 is TGTGCCAGCAGTTACTCGTGGTCAGGGAACACTGAAGCTTTCTTT. This encodes CASSYSWSGNTEAFF. This sequence joins TRBV6-5 and TRBJ1-1; no firm D call. Trimming took off 0 bases at V and 1 base at J, with 9 bases between the two ends. This CDR3 comprises 15 residues. Germline assignment: CDR1 MNHEY and CDR2 SVGAGI.

J is TRBJ2-7 and V is TRBV4-2, with TRBD1 matching over 8 bases. This CDR3 contains 15 residues. The V and J ends lost 2 bases and 4 bases, in that order; junction bases with no gene match: 7. Germline CDR1 is LGHNA and CDR2 is YNFKEQ. CDR3: CASSQRPGGLYEQYF. The CDR3 DNA follows: TGTGCCAGCAGCCAACGTCCAGGGGGCTTATACGAGCAGTACTTC.

This clone was recorded once. The chain has TRBV5-4 and TRBJ1-2; the match to TRBD1 covers 11 bases. From germline, CDR1 is SGHNT and CDR2 YYREEE (reference sequence). V lost 5 bases and J lost 7; bases outside the gene matches: 4. The CDR3 contains 13 residues. CDR3 protein: CASRGQGASGYTF. CDR3 in DNA: TGTGCCAGCAGAGGACAGGGGGCCTCTGGCTACACCTTC.

This sequence joins TRBV6-5 and TRBJ1-2, with TRBD1 matching over 10 bases. Trimming at V came to 7 bases and at J to 4 bases, leaving 3 bases not matched to a gene. The germline CDR1 and CDR2 sequences are MNHEY and SVGAGI. The CDR3 is 13 residues long. CDR3 region: CASTTGGAYGYTF. The DNA of the CDR3 is TGTGCCAGCACGACAGGGGGCGCCTATGGCTACACCTTC.

This clone appeared once. This chain joins TRBV9 and TRBJ2-5, with 7 positions matching TRBD2. The junction had 2 bases not matched to a gene; V was cut back by 4 bases and J by 5 bases. The CDR3 contains 12 residues. Germline V gene sequence: CDR1 SGDLS, CDR2 YYNGEE. CDR3 nucleotides: TGTGCCAGCAGCATTAGCGGGGAGACCCAGTACTTC. It specifies CASSISGETQYF.

The CDR3 sequence is CASSPPGEGNSPLHF. For the CDR3, the DNA is TGTGCCAGCTCGCCCCCTGGGGAGGGGAATTCACCCCTCCACTTT. V and J are TRBV18 and TRBJ1-6; possibly TRBD1 for D (5 bases). This CDR3 has 15 residues. V was trimmed by 6 bases and J by 7 bases, leaving 16 bases between them. Germline V gene lookup returns CDR1 KGHSH and CDR2 LQKENI.

The rearrangement uses TRBV5-1 and TRBJ2-7; no clear D. CDR1 is SGHRS and CDR2 is YFSETQ in the germline V gene. The CDR3 is 12 residues long. Between the trimmed V and J ends, which lost 1 base and 5 bases, there was a span of 7 bases. CDR3 DNA: TGCGCCAGCAGCTTGAGCAGCGACGAGCAGTACTTC. This gives the protein CASSLSSDEQYF.

J is TRBJ2-5 and V is TRBV18, with 10 nucleotides matching TRBD2. Germline CDR1 is KGHSH and CDR2 is LQKENI. The CDR3 extends over 15 amino acids. Unmatched junction bases numbered 2, after V lost 2 bases and J lost 2 bases. The chain's CDR3 is CASSPKLAGQETQYF. The CDR3 DNA follows: TGTGCCAGCTCACCAAAACTAGCGGGGCAAGAGACCCAGTACTTC. The variable domain in full, completed from reference TRBV18 and TRBJ2-5, reads NAGVMQNPRHLVRRRGQEARLRCSPMKGHSHVYWYRQLPEEGLKFMVYLQKENIIDESGMPKERFSAEFPKEGPSILRIQQVVRGDSAAYFCASSPKLAGQETQYFGPGTRLLVL.